These 14 T cell receptor beta chains were all obtained from the same sample, sequenced in a study of tumor-infiltrating lymphocytes in primary liver carcinoma. cDNA specific to TCR beta was made from around 470 ng of total RNA, with a constant-region primer employed for priming. Library construction for TCR beta comprised three nested multiplex PCR rounds performed with slightly modified ARM-PCR. It was with TRBV1-TRBV30 forward primers and a C-beta reverse primer that the first two PCR rounds were run, at approximately 9 cycles each. TCRdb reprocessed the multiplex PCR reads via MiXCR and lists one record per CDR3 protein. The data contain some 190,000 distinct CDR3 sequences, 60% of them singletons. RNA isolated from unsorted whole blood supplied the blood RNA, with germline DNA also extracted. The sequenced sample was peripheral blood. Every receptor here comes from a man aged 40-50 years with primary liver carcinoma and hepatitis B virus infection.

The gene calls are TRBV10-3 and TRBJ2-2, with 8 bases aligning to TRBD2. Germline CDR1 ENHRY, CDR2 SYGVKD. After removal of 8 bases from V and 1 base from J, the junction contained 12 bases not matched to a gene. The CDR3 is made up of 17 amino acids. The CDR3 region is CAISGGAGLMNTGELFF. The CDR3 bases are TGTGCCATCTCGGGAGGGGCAGGCCTTATGAACACCGGGGAGCTGTTTTTT.

With respect to this clonotype: A read error may be the cause here, since a much bigger clone is one base away. CDR3 loop: CSVAPWGETQYF. CDR3 coding DNA: TGCAGCGTTGCGCCCTGGGGCGAGACCCAGTACTTC. The genes are TRBV29-1 and TRBJ2-5; a possible D gene is TRBD1 (5 bases). This CDR3 comprises 12 residues. The V gene lost 4 bases and the J gene lost 5 bases, with 11 bases spanning the gap. Per germline, CDR1 SQVTM and CDR2 ANQGSEA. Variable domain in full (rest from reference TRBV29-1 and TRBJ2-5): SAVISQKPSRDICQRGTSLTIQCQVDSQVTMMFWYRQQPGQSLTLIATANQGSEATYESGFVIDKFPISRPNLTFSTLTVSNMSPEDSSIYLCSVAPWGETQYFGPGTRLLVL.

The chain employs TRBV4-1 and TRBJ1-2; 10 bases are shared with TRBD1. There are 16 residues in the CDR3. J was trimmed by 2 bases and V by 4 bases; bases with no gene match: 7. Germline values: CDR1 MGHRA, CDR2 YSYEKL. The CDR3 region has the DNA TGCGCCAGCAGCCGGGCCGGGACAGGGGAGAACTATGGCTACACCTTC. This gives the protein CASSRAGTGENYGYTF.

Worth noting for this clonotype: A read error is possible here, since a much larger clone lies one base away. The chain carries TRBV4-1 and TRBJ1-4; TRBD1 is a possible D gene (5 bases). CDR1 and CDR2 from the germline V gene are MGHRA and YSYEKL. The CDR3 contains 16 residues. The CDR3 loop is CSSSRGTYATNEKLFF. The CDR3 nucleotides are TGCTCCAGCAGCCGGGGGACCTATGCAACTAATGAAAAACTGTTTTTT.

This clonotype was found many times. The V gene is TRBV11-2, the J gene TRBJ2-3; D remains unclear. CDR3 length equals 13 residues. The V and J ends lost 2 bases and 6 bases respectively, with 9 bases between them. Looked up from germline, CDR1 is SGHAT and CDR2 is FQNNGV. CDR3 region: CASSLLGVDTQYF. In DNA, the CDR3 is TGTGCCAGCAGCTTACTTGGGGTCGATACGCAGTATTTT.

The V gene is TRBV11-2, the J gene TRBJ2-5; 10 positions match TRBD2. The CDR3 consists of 17 residues. Looked up from germline, CDR1 is SGHAT and CDR2 is FQNNGV. V trimming: 2 bases; J trimming: 5 bases; junction bases outside the gene matches: 11. This chain's CDR3 is CASSLRLAGDSSETQYF. The CDR3 coding sequence is TGTGCCAGCAGCTTAAGACTAGCGGGTGACTCGAGCGAGACCCAGTACTTC. The full variable domain, its missing parts supplied by reference TRBV11-2 and TRBJ2-5, is EAGVAQSPRYKIIEKRQSVAFWCNPISGHATLYWYQQILGQGPKLLIQFQNNGVVDDSQLPKDRFSAERLKGVDSTLKIQPAKLEDSAVYLCASSLRLAGDSSETQYFGPGTRLLVL.

Only a few counts were recorded for this clonotype. A single base separates this from a much larger clone, so it may be a read error. The chain employs TRBV11-1 and TRBJ2-2; TRBD1 matches at 8 bases. CDR1 is SGHAT, CDR2 FQDESV, per germline (reference sequence). This CDR3 comprises 15 residues. In nucleotides, the CDR3 is TGTGCCAGCAGCTACCGGACAGGGAGCACCGGGGAGCTGCTTTTT. It specifies CASSYRTGSTGELLF. Supplemented by reference TRBV11-1 and TRBJ2-2, the full variable domain reads EAEVAQSPRYKITEKSQAVAFWCDPISGHATLYWYRQILGQGPELLVQFQDESVVDDSQLPKDRFSAERLKGVDSTLKIQPAELGDSAMYLCASSYRTGSTGELLFGEGSRLTVL.

Concerning this clonotype: One junction end disagrees with the germline gene, perhaps due to a read error. V usage is TRBV7-7 and J usage is TRBJ2-2, with a weak D call TRBD1 (7 bases). Per the germline V gene, CDR1 is SSHAT and CDR2 is FNYEAQ (reference sequence). The CDR3 has 15 amino acids. CDR3 nucleotide sequence: TGTGCTAGCAGCTTCGGTCCCCAGGGGGGCGGGGAGCTGTTTTTT. This sequence encodes CASSFGPQGGGELFF.

This chain uses TRBV10-3 with TRBJ1-1, with D hard to call. Germline V CDR1 and CDR2: ENHRY, SYGVKD. V lost 10 bases and J lost 5, with 14 bases in between. This CDR3 has 12 residues. The CDR3 DNA follows: TGTGCCACCAGCGGACCGAAGACTGAAGCTTTCTTT. Translating it yields CATSGPKTEAFF.

A remark on this clonotype: No conserved phenylalanine or tryptophan ends this CDR3, so it is likely a read error. The chain links TRBV11-2 to TRBJ1-2; D gene uncertain. From germline, CDR1 is SGHAT and CDR2 FQNNGV. This CDR3 has 13 residues. CDR3 coding DNA: TGTGCCAGCAGCTTATCGGTTGACTATGACTACACCTCC. This codes for CASSLSVDYDYTS.

The V and J genes are TRBV10-3 and TRBJ2-7; 9 bases are a match to TRBD1. V lost 6 bases, J lost 0 bases, and 6 bases stayed unmatched. CDR3 length equals 15 residues. Germline V lookup: CDR1 ENHRY, CDR2 SYGVKD. The CDR3 reads CAIRDRGRSSYEQYF. The CDR3 coding sequence is TGTGCCATCAGGGACAGGGGTCGGAGCTCCTACGAGCAGTACTTC.

This chain uses TRBV4-1 with TRBJ2-5; D is perhaps TRBD1 or TRBD2 (5 bases each). V lost 2 bases and J lost 1, with 23 bases in between. The CDR3 has 19 amino acids. CDR1 and CDR2 from the germline V gene are MGHRA and YSYEKL. The DNA for the CDR3 is TGCGCCAGCAGCCAACAACGCGGAGCGACAGTGGGGGTCCAAGAGACCCAGTACTTC. Translating it yields CASSQQRGATVGVQETQYF.

This clonotype showed up just a few times. V gene TRBV5-6 combines with J gene TRBJ2-4, with a weak D call TRBD2 (6 bases). V was shortened by 1 base and J by 1 base, with 12 bases between the two germline ends. The CDR3 loop spans 16 amino acids. CDR1 is SGHDT and CDR2 is YYEEEE in the germline V gene. The CDR3 DNA follows: TGTGCCAGCAGCTTGCTTCGGGGGTTTGCCAAAAACATTCAGTACTTC. This encodes CASSLLRGFAKNIQYF.

The CDR3 DNA is TGTGCCAGCGGTAAGACTAGCCGTTTCGAGCAGTACTTC. This sequence encodes CASGKTSRFEQYF. The J gene is TRBJ2-7, the V gene TRBV11-2; the match to TRBD2 covers 7 bases. From germline, CDR1 is SGHAT and CDR2 FQNNGV. V lost 8 bases, J lost 6 bases, and 10 bases stayed unmatched. The CDR3 covers 13 residues.